Below, 26 T cell receptor beta chains from the same sample are listed, as sequenced in a study of shared clonotypes between healthy human individuals. Sequencing was performed with immunoSEQ multiplex PCR; in TCRdb, only in-frame clones are kept and a portion is missing. The sample records fewer than 600,000 clones, around 77% being singletons. Source material: PBMCs. These receptors all come from a woman aged 40 to 49 in good health. Some clones in this sample may be carry-over from other donors' samples.

This clone was counted only a few times. The rearrangement links TRBV7-2 to TRBJ1-1; D not resolved. The CDR3 is made up of 16 amino acids. CDR1 and CDR2 from the germline V gene are SGHTA and FQGNSA. The V end was cut by 4 bases, the J end by 3 bases, with 18 bases between. The CDR3 bases are TGTGCCAGCAGCTCCCCTGAGTGGATTCGGGACACTGAAGCTTTCTTT. The encoded protein is CASSSPEWIRDTEAFF.

The rearrangement joins TRBV6-4 to TRBJ1-4; D gene ambiguous. From germline, CDR1 is MRHNA and CDR2 SNTAGT. This CDR3 spans 13 amino acids. V was clipped by 3 bases and J by 5 bases, with 7 bases between them. The CDR3 sequence: CASSEGENEKLFF. The CDR3 coding sequence is TGTGCCAGCAGTGAGGGAGAGAATGAAAAACTGTTTTTT.

CDR3 protein: CASSLLSEDYEQYF. The DNA of the CDR3 is TGCGCCAGCAGTCTGCTAAGCGAGGACTACGAGCAGTACTTC. The chain joins TRBV5-1 to TRBJ2-7; D uncertain. Per germline, CDR1 SGHRS and CDR2 YFSETQ. The V end lost 5 bases, the J end lost 3 bases, and 15 bases lay between the germline ends. This CDR3 is 14 amino acids long.

The J gene is TRBJ1-1, the V gene TRBV28; no firm D call. The CDR3 has 13 amino acids. Germline CDR1 MDHEN, CDR2 SYDVKM. Trimming removed 4 bases at V and 0 bases at J, with 6 bases between. The CDR3, as DNA: TGTGCCAGCAGTTCCGTCATGAACACTGAAGCTTTCTTT. It encodes CASSSVMNTEAFF. The full variable domain, its missing parts supplied by reference TRBV28 and TRBJ1-1, is DVKVTQSSRYLVKRTGEKVFLECVQDMDHENMFWYRQDPGLGLRLIYFSYDVKMKEKGDIPEGYSVSREKKERFSLILESASTNQTSMYLCASSSVMNTEAFFGQGTRLTVV.

The CDR3 loop is CASSYPPGQLNQPQHF. CDR3 bases: TGTGCCAGCAGTTACCCCCCGGGACAGCTAAATCAGCCCCAGCATTTT. J is TRBJ1-5 and V is TRBV6-6; TRBD1 aligns across 7 bases. The germline V gene has CDR1 MNHNY and CDR2 SVGAGI (reference sequence). Trimming cost V 2 bases and J 4 bases; bases outside gene matches: 8. The CDR3 loop spans 16 amino acids.

DNA for the CDR3: TGTGCCAGCAGCCGGACTAGCGGGACTCACAATGAGCAGTTCTTC. As protein: CASSRTSGTHNEQFF. The gene calls are TRBV7-6 and TRBJ2-1, with 12 nucleotides matching TRBD2. Germline V CDR1 and CDR2: SGHVS, FNYEAQ. The CDR3 spans 15 residues. Trimming removed 5 bases from V and 5 bases from J; junction bases left unmatched: 4.

V gene TRBV2 combines with J gene TRBJ2-2; TRBD1 aligns across 8 bases. This CDR3 has 12 amino acids. V was pared by 6 bases and J by 6 bases, with 0 bases of the junction left unmatched. Germline assignment: CDR1 SNHLY and CDR2 FYNNEI. The CDR3 DNA is TGTGCCAGCAGACAGGGGGCCGGGGAGCTGTTTTTT. The encoded protein is CASRQGAGELFF.

The chain employs TRBV27 and TRBJ1-1; 9 nucleotides line up with TRBD1. V shed 5 bases and J 5 bases; nucleotides not matched to a gene: 6. Germline CDR1 reads MNHEY; CDR2 reads SMNVEV (reference sequence). There are 14 residues in the CDR3. CDR3 coding DNA: TGTGCCAGCAGTAAACAGGGGGCAAGAACTGAAGCTTTCTTT. Translation gives CASSKQGARTEAFF.

V is TRBV28 and J is TRBJ2-5; the D is unclear. CDR1 and CDR2 (germline): MDHEN, SYDVKM. This CDR3 has 14 amino acids. Trimming pared 4 bases from V and 6 bases from J, leaving 15 bases between. CDR3 sequence reads: CASSSHRRVQTQYF. The CDR3 DNA reads TGTGCCAGCAGTTCCCATAGACGGGTCCAGACCCAGTACTTC. Looking up the rest from reference TRBV28 and TRBJ2-5 gives the full variable domain: DVKVTQSSRYLVKRTGEKVFLECVQDMDHENMFWYRQDPGLGLRLIYFSYDVKMKEKGDIPEGYSVSREKKERFSLILESASTNQTSMYLCASSSHRRVQTQYFGPGTRLLVL.

The chain uses TRBV27 and TRBJ1-1; possibly TRBD1 for D (5 bases). Per the germline V gene, CDR1 is MNHEY and CDR2 is SMNVEV (reference sequence). The V end was cut by 5 bases, the J end by 4 bases, with 23 bases between. The CDR3 is made up of 17 amino acids. CDR3 sequence (DNA): TGTGCCAGCAGTCCATTACCTCGACAGTTCTACCCCACTGAAGCTTTCTTT. Translating gives CASSPLPRQFYPTEAFF.

V and J are TRBV28 and TRBJ1-1; no clear D gene. Trimming left V 5 bases short and J 5 bases short, with 12 bases between. Germline values: CDR1 MDHEN, CDR2 SYDVKM. The CDR3 sequence is 13 residues long. CDR3 region: CASSPQIGTEAFF. The CDR3 DNA reads as TGTGCCAGCAGTCCCCAAATTGGAACTGAAGCTTTCTTT.

A single count supports this clone. The chain has TRBV6-1 and TRBJ2-7; 11 bases match TRBD1. This CDR3 comprises 13 residues. The junction had 5 bases not matched to a gene; V was cut back by 11 bases and J by 2 bases. Germline V gene sequence: CDR1 MNHNS, CDR2 SASEGT. Here the CDR3 reads CAGGQGGTYEQYF. The CDR3 DNA reads TGTGCCGGGGGACAGGGGGGAACCTACGAGCAGTACTTC.

About this clone itself: At one end the junction does not follow the germline gene, possibly because of a read error. The chain joins TRBV5-1 to TRBJ2-1; 7 bases align to TRBD2. The CDR3 totals 15 residues. The germline V gene has CDR1 SGHRS and CDR2 YFSETQ. CDR3 protein: CASSLASGTYNGQFF. In DNA, the CDR3 is TGCGCCAGCAGCTTGGCGAGCGGGACCTACAATGGGCAGTTCTTC.

This CDR3 reads CASSFQGSTNEKLFF. The CDR3 nucleotides are TGTGCCAGCAGTTTTCAGGGATCAACTAATGAAAAACTGTTTTTT. The chain combines TRBV28 with TRBJ1-4, with D possibly TRBD1 on 5 matching bases. The CDR3 has 15 residues. V shed 3 bases and J shed 0 bases, with 8 bases lying between them. CDR1 and CDR2 (germline): MDHEN, SYDVKM.

This clone has only one observation. This chain connects TRBV30 to TRBJ2-1; 8 bases are shared with TRBD2. This CDR3 has 12 amino acids. Germline CDR1 is GTSNPN and CDR2 is SVGIG (reference sequence). Trimming took 5 bases from V and 9 from J; bases not matched to a gene: 6. The CDR3 DNA reads as TGTGCCTGGGCAGCGGGAGTTAGTGAGCAGTTCTTC. Its protein is CAWAAGVSEQFF.

V gene TRBV9 combines with J gene TRBJ1-2, with 7 bases that match TRBD1. The CDR3 has 13 amino acids. CDR1 SGDLS and CDR2 YYNGEE come from the germline V gene. V shed 6 bases, J shed 4 bases, and the junction held 6 bases outside the gene matches. The DNA of the CDR3 is TGTGCCAGCACCCAGGGGGGGAGCTATGGCTACACCTTC. Its translation: CASTQGGSYGYTF.

The CDR3 region is CATGRRDNEQFF. DNA for the CDR3: TGTGCCACCGGGAGGAGGGACAATGAGCAGTTCTTC. The V and J genes are TRBV5-5 and TRBJ2-1; TRBD2 agrees at 7 bases. V lost 9 bases and J lost 5; bases outside the gene matches: 5. The CDR3 extends over 12 amino acids. CDR1 is SGHKS, CDR2 YYEKEE, per germline (reference sequence).

This chain connects TRBV7-6 to TRBJ2-7, with 10 nucleotides matching TRBD1. The CDR3 has 13 residues. Germline CDR1 SGHVS, CDR2 FNYEAQ. The trim removed 5 bases at V and 3 bases at J, leaving 1 base unmatched. The CDR3 loop is CASSRDRGYEQYF. In DNA, the CDR3 is TGTGCCAGCAGCAGGGACAGGGGCTACGAGCAGTACTTC.

This clone was observed a few times. The chain has TRBV18 and TRBJ1-4; 9 nucleotides match TRBD1. V lost 2 bases to trimming and J lost 2 bases; unmatched junction nucleotides: 3. Per germline, CDR1 KGHSH and CDR2 LQKENI. This CDR3 comprises 16 residues. CDR3 loop: CASSPGTGLTNEKLFF. DNA of the CDR3: TGTGCCAGCTCACCAGGGACAGGGTTGACTAATGAAAAACTGTTTTTT.

The genes are TRBV18 and TRBJ2-3; TRBD2 matches at 12 bases. The V gene end was trimmed by 5 bases and the J gene end by 4 bases; junction bases not matched to a gene: 7. The length of the CDR3 is 16 residues. Germline CDR1 and CDR2: KGHSH and LQKENI. This chain's CDR3 is CASSSLAGGPADTQYF. CDR3 sequence (DNA): TGTGCCAGCTCAAGTCTAGCGGGAGGGCCCGCAGATACGCAGTATTTT.

CDR3: CASSPGGTEAFF. Here the CDR3 DNA reads TGTGCCAGCAGTCCCGGGGGAACTGAAGCTTTCTTT. The V and J genes are TRBV21-1 and TRBJ1-1. TRBV21-1 is reported as a pseudogene. The CDR3 covers 12 residues.

This clone showed up just once. CDR3 amino acids: CASSKQGANTEAFF. CDR3 DNA: TGTGCCAGCAGCAAACAGGGGGCGAACACTGAAGCTTTCTTT. V gene TRBV9 combines with J gene TRBJ1-1; TRBD1 agrees at 9 bases. V lost 4 bases, J lost 1 base, and 2 bases stayed unmatched. The length of the CDR3 is 14 residues. Germline loops: CDR1 SGDLS, CDR2 YYNGEE.

The chain couples TRBV30 to TRBJ1-2; tentatively, D is TRBD1 (5 bases). V gave up 1 base and J gave up 8 bases, with 14 bases separating them. Per germline, CDR1 GTSNPN and CDR2 SVGIG (reference sequence). This CDR3 has 13 amino acids. This CDR3 is CAWSATTEGGYTF. CDR3 bases: TGTGCCTGGAGTGCTACCACAGAGGGGGGCTACACCTTC.

The rearrangement joins TRBV25-1 to TRBJ2-7; D might be TRBD1 (7 bases). The CDR3 loop spans 15 amino acids. Germline CDR1 MGHDK, CDR2 SYGVNS. Between the trimmed V and J ends, which lost 3 bases and 0 bases, there was a span of 12 bases. CDR3 region: CASSDPGGSSYEQYF. The CDR3 DNA reads TGTGCCAGCAGTGATCCAGGGGGGAGCTCCTACGAGCAGTACTTC.

V is TRBV6-5 and J is TRBJ1-5, with D perhaps matching TRBD1 (5 bases). CDR3 length: 14 amino acids. The germline V gene has CDR1 MNHEY and CDR2 SVGAGI. The V end lost 6 bases, the J end lost 2 bases, and 11 bases lay between the germline ends. CDR3: CASRRTGGNQPQHF. In nucleotides, the CDR3 is TGTGCCAGCAGAAGAACAGGTGGCAATCAGCCCCAGCATTTT.

This clone has just one count. The CDR3 bases are TGTGCCAGCAGCCCTATCCGGGGACGTAGCTCCTACGAGCAGTACTTC. This gives the protein CASSPIRGRSSYEQYF. The chain links TRBV11-2 to TRBJ2-7, with D perhaps given as TRBD1 or TRBD2 (5 bases each). The CDR3 covers 16 residues. The germline V gene encodes CDR1 SGHAT and CDR2 FQNNGV. Trimming shortened V by 5 bases and J by 0 bases, and 17 bases separated the two germline ends.